This is a list of T cell receptor beta chains from one sample in a study of Graves' ophthalmopathy and Graves' hyperthyroidism. Each CDR3 protein gets one entry after TCRdb re-called the multiplex PCR reads with MiXCR. The table has approximately 15,000 distinct CDR3 sequences, roughly 50% seen once. Sequencing input: peripheral blood. The receptor source for this set is a woman in her thirties or forties with stable Graves' hyperthyroidism. Both conserved end residues are part of each CDR3. D genes are given only for firm matches. Size values are once, few and many counts, or a class for expanded clones, and some rows have none.

V	size	D	J	DNA	CDR3
TRBV3-1	few	TRBD2	TRBJ2-7	TGTGCCAGCAGCCAAGCCATAGCGGGAGCTAGCTACGAGCAGTACTTC	CASSQAIAGASYEQYF
TRBV15	.	TRBD2	TRBJ2-1	TGTGCCACCAGCTTGCCTAGCGGGGGGCTGCAGCAGTTCTTC	CATSLPSGGLQQFF
TRBV29-1	medium-sized	.	TRBJ2-1	TGCAGCGTTGAAGACCAGGGTAGGTTCAGCAATGAGCAGTTCTTC	CSVEDQGRFSNEQFF
TRBV10-3	.	.	TRBJ2-1	TGTGCCATCAGTGAGTCAGGGGGGCTAGGGCGCAATGAGCAGTTCTTC	CAISESGGLGRNEQFF
TRBV7-2	.	.	TRBJ2-7	TGTGCCAGCAGCCAGCGAGTGGTAGCCTACGAGCAGTACTTC	CASSQRVVAYEQYF
TRBV20-1	medium-sized	TRBD2	TRBJ2-7	TGCAGTGCTAGGACTAGCGGGAGAAGCGAGCAGTACTTC	CSARTSGRSEQYF
TRBV24-1	.	TRBD1	TRBJ2-1	TGTGCCACCAGTGATTCTGCGACAGGGGGCCTCAATGAGCAGTTCTTC	CATSDSATGGLNEQFF
TRBV16	.	TRBD2	TRBJ2-1	TGTGCCAGCAGCCAATCTAGGACTAGCGGTTACAATGAGCAGTTCTTC	CASSQSRTSGYNEQFF
TRBV6-4	few	TRBD2	TRBJ2-3	TGTGCCAGCAGTGTAGCGGGAGACGGAACAGATACGCAGTATTTT	CASSVAGDGTDTQYF
TRBV9	many	TRBD2	TRBJ2-7	TGTGCCAGCAGCGAGGGACTAGCGGGGTCCTACGAGCAGTACTTC	CASSEGLAGSYEQYF
TRBV24-1	.	.	TRBJ1-1	TGTGCCACCAGTGATTTGGGAGCGGGAGGTCGGACTTTCTTT	CATSDLGAGGRTFF
TRBV6-1	.	.	TRBJ2-1	TGTGCCAGCAGTGAAGCAAGGGGCGAACAGTTCTTC	CASSEARGEQFF
TRBV30	few	.	TRBJ1-6	TGTGCCTGGAGTGTCGGCTCCTATAATTCACCCCTCCACTTT	CAWSVGSYNSPLHF
TRBV6-2/TRBV6-3	many	.	TRBJ2-7	TGTGCCAGCAGCTTCTCCTACGAGCAGTACTTC	CASSFSYEQYF
TRBV11-1	.	.	TRBJ2-4	TGTGCCAGCAGCCAGGTTGGAAACATTCAGTACTTC	CASSQVGNIQYF
TRBV20-1	.	TRBD1	TRBJ1-2	TGCAGTGCTAGAGATGATCCGGGACAGGGGGCCGATGGCTACACCTTC	CSARDDPGQGADGYTF
TRBV2	once	.	TRBJ2-7	TGTGCCAGCAGACCGGGACGATCAATCTACGAGCAGTACTTC	CASRPGRSIYEQYF
TRBV19	many	.	TRBJ1-1	TGTGCCAGTACCCGGCGGTGGGGCACTGAAGCTTTCTTT	CASTRRWGTEAFF
TRBV19	.	.	TRBJ1-5	TGTGCCAGTAGTATACCGTTTAATCAGCCCCAGCATTTT	CASSIPFNQPQHF
TRBV9	medium-sized	.	TRBJ2-5	TGTGCCAGCAGCCCCGGGGGGACCCAGTACTTC	CASSPGGTQYF
TRBV24-1	.	TRBD2	TRBJ2-5	TGTGCCACCAGCCTCAGTCGGGGGGACCAAGAGACCCAGTACTTC	CATSLSRGDQETQYF
TRBV20-1	many	TRBD2	TRBJ2-5	TGCAGTGCTAGAGATCCCCTAGCGGGAGGCAGGGAGACCCAGTACTTC	CSARDPLAGGRETQYF
TRBV5-1	.	.	TRBJ1-1	TGCGCCAGCAGCTTGTCAGGAGGGTCAGCTTTCTTT	CASSLSGGSAFF
TRBV9	.	TRBD1	TRBJ2-5	TGTGCCAGCGGGACAGGCCAAGAGACCCAGTACTTC	CASGTGQETQYF
TRBV24-1	medium-sized	.	TRBJ2-2	TGTGCCACCAGGGAGGTCGCCGGGGAGCTGTTTTTT	CATREVAGELFF
TRBV4-1	.	TRBD1	TRBJ2-5	TGCGCCAGCAGCCCCGAGGGACAGGGGCGCGAGACCCAGTACTTC	CASSPEGQGRETQYF
TRBV7-6	.	.	TRBJ1-3	TGTGTCAGCAGCTCTGGGGGAGGAAACACCATATATTTT	CVSSSGGGNTIYF
TRBV5-6	few	.	TRBJ2-5	TGTGCCAGCTCTCCTCTCTTCGAGCGGAACCAAGAGACCCAGTACTTC	CASSPLFERNQETQYF
TRBV24-1	.	.	TRBJ1-2	TGTGCCACCAGTCTGGGGGATGGCTACACCTTC	CATSLGDGYTF
TRBV24-1	.	TRBD1	TRBJ1-5	TGTGCCACCAGTGACCACGGACAGGGCTATCAGCCCCAGCATTTT	CATSDHGQGYQPQHF
TRBV7-2	.	TRBD2	TRBJ2-7	TGTGCCAGCAGCTTAGGCGGGGGGTTCTCCTACGAGCAGTACTTC	CASSLGGGFSYEQYF
TRBV12-3/TRBV12-4	many	TRBD1	TRBJ2-2	TGTGCCAGCAGTTACAGGGGCGGGGAGCTGTTTTTT	CASSYRGGELFF
TRBV11-2	many	.	TRBJ1-1	TGTGCCAGCAGGCGTCCGGGACAAATGAACACTGAAGCTTTCTTT	CASRRPGQMNTEAFF
TRBV2	medium-sized	.	TRBJ2-1	TGTGCCAGCATAGAGGGGACGAACAATGAGCAGTTCTTC	CASIEGTNNEQFF
TRBV4-3	few	TRBD1	TRBJ1-2	TGCGCCAGCAGCCAAGAGTGGCGACAGGGGCACTATGGCTACACCTTC	CASSQEWRQGHYGYTF
TRBV29-1	medium-sized	.	TRBJ1-2	TGCAGCGTCACACAGGGTACTAACTATGGCTACACCTTC	CSVTQGTNYGYTF
TRBV7-6	many	.	TRBJ2-7	TGTGCCAGCAGCTTAGGAGGAGGGGGGGCCTACGAGCAGTACTTC	CASSLGGGGAYEQYF
TRBV20-1	.	TRBD2	TRBJ2-5	TGCAGCGGACTAGTGGGTCAAGAGACCCAGTACTTC	CSGLVGQETQYF
TRBV5-1	.	.	TRBJ1-1	TGCGCCAGCAGCTTGGGAGGGATGGACACGCAAGCATTCTTT	CASSLGGMDTQAFF
TRBV3-1	few	TRBD1	TRBJ1-2	TGTGCCAGCAGCCAAGAAGGACAGGGTCACTACACCTTC	CASSQEGQGHYTF
TRBV5-8	many	.	TRBJ2-5	TGTGCCAGCAGCCCCGGGTGGACTTCAGAGACCCAGTACTTC	CASSPGWTSETQYF
TRBV29-1	.	.	TRBJ2-3	TGCAGCGTGGCAGAGATTTCGGGCACAGATACGCAGTATTTT	CSVAEISGTDTQYF